This entry lists 6 T cell receptor beta chains sequenced from one sample in a study of cytomegalovirus exposure and HLA in healthy donors. It was with 60 Vbeta and 13 Jbeta primers that the PCR ran. Clones were sequenced by immunoSEQ multiplex PCR, and TCRdb holds only the in-frame ones, with some missing. The data show about 130,000 clones, around 75% seen once. The material sequenced was PBMCs. The receptors here all came from a man aged 30-40 years in good health and CMV-seronegative.

The genes are TRBV7-3 and TRBJ2-7, with 9 bases aligning to TRBD2. Germline assignment: CDR1 SGHTA and CDR2 FQGTGA. This CDR3 is 16 amino acids long. J lost 1 base, V lost 5 bases, and 9 bases had no gene match. The CDR3 coding sequence is TGTGCCAGCAGCCCAAGAGGCGGGGGGGGATCCTACGAGCAGTACTTC. Residues: CASSPRGGGGSYEQYF.

The chain carries TRBV21-1 and TRBJ2-1; TRBD1, the table's D call, was not compared with the DNA. TRBV21-1 is annotated as a pseudogene. The CDR3 contains 17 residues. The CDR3, as DNA: TGTGCCAGCAGCAATAGGGCCCCCGGACAGGCTAACAATGAGCAGTTCTTC. It yields the protein CASSNRAPGQANNEQFF.

The J gene is TRBJ2-2, the V gene TRBV5-4; 10 bases agree with TRBD2. Germline lookup yields CDR1 SGHNT and CDR2 YYREEE (reference sequence). The CDR3 has 16 residues. V lost 4 bases to trimming and J lost 5 bases; unmatched junction nucleotides: 8. For the CDR3, the DNA is TGTGCCAGCAGCCCCCGACTAGCGGGTCAAACCGGGGAGCTGTTTTTT. Its protein product is CASSPRLAGQTGELFF.

The sample holds one count of this clone. The chain recombines TRBV18 with TRBJ1-1; 9 bases align to TRBD1. V shed 2 bases, J shed 2 bases, and the junction held 3 bases outside the gene matches. The CDR3 covers 15 residues. Germline V gene lookup returns CDR1 KGHSH and CDR2 LQKENI. The CDR3: CASSPEGQGNTEAFF. The CDR3 nucleotides are TGTGCCAGCTCACCAGAGGGACAGGGTAACACTGAAGCTTTCTTT.

In DNA form, the CDR3 reads TGTGCCAGCAGCTTACTAGCGGGATACAATGAGCAGTTCTTC. It yields the protein CASSLLAGYNEQFF. V and J are TRBV7-2 and TRBJ2-1, with 9 bases fitting TRBD2. Trimming at V came to 2 bases and at J to 4 bases, leaving 0 bases not matched to a gene. The CDR3 is 14 amino acids. Germline V CDR1 and CDR2: SGHTA, FQGNSA. The variable domain in full, completed from reference TRBV7-2 and TRBJ2-1, reads GAGVSQSPSNKVTEKGKDVELRCDPISGHTALYWYRQSLGQGLEFLIYFQGNSAPDKSGLPSDRFSAERTGGSVSTLTIQRTQQEDSAVYLCASSLLAGYNEQFFGPGTRLTVL.

The chain combines TRBV5-6 with TRBJ2-7; 8 positions match TRBD1. This CDR3 is 14 amino acids long. J was trimmed by 2 bases and V by 4 bases; bases with no gene match: 5. The germline gives CDR1 SGHDT, CDR2 YYEEEE. The CDR3 here is CASSLRQGTYEQYF. In DNA, the CDR3 is TGTGCCAGCAGCCTCCGACAGGGGACCTACGAGCAGTACTTC.